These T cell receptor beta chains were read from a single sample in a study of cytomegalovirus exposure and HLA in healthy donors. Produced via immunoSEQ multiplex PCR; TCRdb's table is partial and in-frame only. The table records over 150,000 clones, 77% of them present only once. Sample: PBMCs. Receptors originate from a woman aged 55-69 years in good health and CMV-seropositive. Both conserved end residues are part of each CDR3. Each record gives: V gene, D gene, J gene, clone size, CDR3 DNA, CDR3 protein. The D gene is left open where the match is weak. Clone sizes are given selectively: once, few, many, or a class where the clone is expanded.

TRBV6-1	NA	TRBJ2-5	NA	TGTGCCAGCAGTGACGGGAGAAGGGAGACCCAGTACTTC	CASSDGRRETQYF
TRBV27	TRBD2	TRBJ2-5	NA	TGTGCCAGCAGTATACCCGGGGGGGAGACCCAGTACTTC	CASSIPGGETQYF
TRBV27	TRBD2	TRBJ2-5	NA	TGTGCCAGCAGTTTCTCCCGGGAGGCCGTTAAGGACTTC	CASSFSREAVKDF
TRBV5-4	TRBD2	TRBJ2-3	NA	TGTGCCAGCAGCATGTGGACTAGCGGGACCACAGATACGCAGTATTTT	CASSMWTSGTTDTQYF
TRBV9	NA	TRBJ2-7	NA	TGTGCCAGCAGCGTAGATTCGACAATCGGCGAGCAGTACTTC	CASSVDSTIGEQYF
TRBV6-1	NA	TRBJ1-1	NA	TGTGCCAGCAGTGAATTCCTACGGGAGGGTCGGTCTGAAGCTTTCTTT	CASSEFLREGRSEAFF
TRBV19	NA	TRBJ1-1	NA	TGTGCCAGTAGTGCGGCGGGGGGCACTGAAGCTTTCTTT	CASSAAGGTEAFF
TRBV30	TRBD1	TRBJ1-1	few	TGTGCCTGGGGGAACAGGGGAGGTTTCTTT	CAWGNRGGFF
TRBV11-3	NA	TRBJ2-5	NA	TGTGCCAGCAGCTTAGAGACTAGTGGGGCCCAGTACTTC	CASSLETSGAQYF
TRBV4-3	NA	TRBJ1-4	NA	TGCGCCAGCAGCCAGGTCGGCGGATCTAATGAAAAACTGTTTTTT	CASSQVGGSNEKLFF
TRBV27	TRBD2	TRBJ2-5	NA	TGTGCCAGCAGTTACGACTCGGGACTAGCGGGAGTAAGGGAAGAGACCCAGTACTTC	CASSYDSGLAGVREETQYF
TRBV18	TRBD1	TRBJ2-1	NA	TGTGCCAGCTCACCGGGACAGGGGCACCTAAATGAGCAGTTCTTC	CASSPGQGHLNEQFF
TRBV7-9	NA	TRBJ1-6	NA	TGTGCCAGCAGCTTTCAAGGCACAGGTTATAATTCACCCCTCCACTTT	CASSFQGTGYNSPLHF
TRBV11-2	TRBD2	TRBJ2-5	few	TGTGCCAGCAGCTTAGGGCGGGGGGAATACCAAGAGACCCAGTACTTC	CASSLGRGEYQETQYF
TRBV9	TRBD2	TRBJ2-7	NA	TGTGCCAGCAGCGAGGGGACTAGCGGCCTACGAGGGCAGTACTTC	CASSEGTSGLRGQYF
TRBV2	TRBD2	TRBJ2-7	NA	TGTGCCAGCAGTGATTTACTAGCGGGTAACTACGAGCAGTACTTC	CASSDLLAGNYEQYF
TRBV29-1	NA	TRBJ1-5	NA	TGCAGCTCAGCCCCTCAGGGTCTGAGGAGCAATCAGCCCCAGCATTTT	CSSAPQGLRSNQPQHF
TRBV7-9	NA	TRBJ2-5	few	TGTGCCAGCAGCTCACAGGGCCCGGGAGAGACCCAGTACTTC	CASSSQGPGETQYF
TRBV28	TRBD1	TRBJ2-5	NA	TGTGCCAGCAGTTTATCCGGACAGGGTGTAGAGACCCAGTACTTC	CASSLSGQGVETQYF
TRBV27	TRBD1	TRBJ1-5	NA	TGTGCCAGCAGCCAGACAGGGACTTATCAGCCCCAGCATTTT	CASSQTGTYQPQHF
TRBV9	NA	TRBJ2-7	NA	TGTGCCAGCAGCGGAGCTCCATCCTACGAGCAGTACTTC	CASSGAPSYEQYF
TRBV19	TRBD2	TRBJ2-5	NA	TGTGCCAGTAGTCCCCTGGGACTAGCGGGAGAAGAGACCCAGTACTTC	CASSPLGLAGEETQYF
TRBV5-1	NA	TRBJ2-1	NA	TGCGCCAGCAGCCGGGACACTACCTACAATGAGCAGTTCTTC	CASSRDTTYNEQFF
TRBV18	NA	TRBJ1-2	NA	TGTGCCAGCTCACCCCAGGACAGCCGTGGCTACACCTTC	CASSPQDSRGYTF
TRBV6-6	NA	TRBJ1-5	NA	TGTGCCAGCAGTGGGCAGGCCCGCAATCAGCCCCAGCATTTT	CASSGQARNQPQHF
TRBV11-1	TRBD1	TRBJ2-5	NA	TGTGCCAGCAGCTCATGGACAGGGGGGCAAGAGACCCAGTACTTC	CASSSWTGGQETQYF
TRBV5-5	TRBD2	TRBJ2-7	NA	TGTGCCAGCAGCTTCGAGCGGGGACTAGCGGGAGAGCAGTACTTC	CASSFERGLAGEQYF
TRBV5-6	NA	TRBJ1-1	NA	TGTGCCAGCAGCTGGGGGAGGGGGAACACTGAAGCTTTCTTT	CASSWGRGNTEAFF
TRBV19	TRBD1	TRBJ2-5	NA	TGTGCCACCACATCCGGGACCAGGGGGCCCCAAGAGACCCAGTACTTC	CATTSGTRGPQETQYF
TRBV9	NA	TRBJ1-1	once	TGTGCCAGCAGCGTGACAGGGAACACTGAAGCTTTCTTT	CASSVTGNTEAFF